Reported below is one T cell receptor beta chain. Its antigen is not known. As for treatment: some 19 received Ad26.COV2.S at low or high dose, single or two shots; about 5 received placebo; per-sample allocation not given. Vaccine and placebo recipients were sampled on day 63 after the first injection. V was cut by 3 bases and J by 7 bases, with 10 bases left in between. This CDR3 has 13 residues. These data belong to a study of Ad26.COV2.S vaccination and SARS-CoV-2 variants. On the study more broadly: In the study, Ad26.COV2.S was injected intramuscularly once, or twice 56 days apart.

Clones were sequenced by immunoSEQ multiplex PCR, and TCRdb holds only the in-frame ones, with some missing. In the table there are around 300,000 clones, around 89% of which are singletons. Study-level points and caveats: Vaccine recipients had higher spike-specific TCR breadth than placebo recipients. From the TCR breadth and depth analyses, total T cell responses may have been underestimated.

This receptor was obtained from a person aged 18-65 years who received the Ad26.COV2.S COVID-19 vaccine or a placebo. The sequenced sample was peripheral blood, obtained in a trial of Ad26.COV2.S vaccine versus placebo. The gene calls are TRBV12-3 or TRBV12-4 and TRBJ1-5; D is uncertain. For the CDR3, the DNA is TGTGCCAGCAGTTTTTCATTAGTGCAGCCCCAGCATTTT. Its protein product is CASSFSLVQPQHF.